These 13 T cell receptor beta chains were sequenced from one sample in a study of control samples from healthy donors and cancer patients (dated by TCRdb to between 2020 and 2021). Library construction relied on the immunoSEQ multiplex PCR assay. Imported from immuneACCESS, the table was reduced by TCRdb to in-frame sequences with V and J called. These copies leave out some clones; in studies compared against another copy, an unresolved V gene accounts for under half, and the cause of the remainder is not known. This sample gives about 120,000 clones in total; roughly 89% of them show up just once. The ten largest account for 9% to 13% of the sample. Specimen: blood. The source is a man under 40 in good health.

The chain uses TRBV10-3 and TRBJ2-7; 7 bases are shared with TRBD1. The V gene end was trimmed by 7 bases and the J gene end by 0 bases; junction bases not matched to a gene: 9. There are 15 residues in the CDR3. CDR1 ENHRY and CDR2 SYGVKD come from the germline V gene. CDR3 protein: CAIKDPDRSSYEQYF. The CDR3 nucleotides are TGTGCCATCAAGGATCCGGACAGGAGCTCCTACGAGCAGTACTTC.

This clone has more than one count but fewer than ten. The chain joins TRBV19 to TRBJ1-6; D not certain. CDR3 length: 13 amino acids. Trimming shortened V by 2 bases and J by 6 bases, and 5 bases separated the two germline ends. CDR1 LNHDA and CDR2 SQIVND come from the germline V gene (reference sequence). CDR3 in amino acids: CASSIQVNSPLHF. CDR3 nucleotides: TGTGCCAGTAGTATACAGGTTAATTCACCCCTCCACTTT.

This clone appeared a single time. The genes are TRBV24-1 and TRBJ1-2; D unresolved. Trimming took off 2 bases at V and 8 bases at J, with 11 bases between the two ends. Per germline, CDR1 KGHDR and CDR2 SFDVKD. The CDR3 consists of 13 residues. The DNA of the CDR3 is TGTGCCACCAGTGATTGGACGGGCGGCGGCTACACCTTC. Translation gives CATSDWTGGGYTF.

CDR3 bases: TGTGCCAGCAGTTCCTTGGGCGGCACTGAAGCTTTCTTT. It encodes CASSSLGGTEAFF. The V gene is TRBV6-2 or TRBV6-3, the J gene TRBJ1-1; no reliable D call. The germline V gene has CDR1 MNHEY and CDR2 SVGEGT. The CDR3 totals 13 residues. Trimming took off 4 bases at V and 4 bases at J, with 10 bases between the two ends.

The genes are TRBV18 and TRBJ1-2, with 8 bases aligning to TRBD1. This CDR3 spans 17 amino acids. J was trimmed by 3 bases and V by 3 bases; bases with no gene match: 12. Germline V gene lookup returns CDR1 KGHSH and CDR2 LQKENI. CDR3 nucleotide sequence: TGTGCCAGCTCACCTTCGGTCGGGTCAGGGGGCGACTATGGCTACACCTTC. Amino acid sequence: CASSPSVGSGGDYGYTF.

J is TRBJ2-5 and V is TRBV7-7; D uncertain. The germline V and J ends were trimmed by 4 bases and 0 bases, with 6 bases remaining between them. This CDR3 contains 13 residues. Germline CDR1 reads SSHAT; CDR2 reads FNYEAQ (reference sequence). CDR3 DNA: TGTGCCAGCAGCTCCGGATACCAAGAGACCCAGTACTTC. This gives the protein CASSSGYQETQYF.

The gene calls are TRBV7-3 and TRBJ1-1; D is undetermined. The germline CDR1 and CDR2 sequences are SGHTA and FQGTGA. The germline V and J ends were trimmed by 1 base and 4 bases, with 10 bases remaining between them. The CDR3 length is 14 residues. CDR3 sequence (DNA): TGTGCCAGCAGCTTAAGTCCTCAGTCCACTGAAGCTTTCTTT. Translation gives CASSLSPQSTEAFF.

This sequence joins TRBV7-6 and TRBJ2-2; 8 bases align to TRBD1. V was pared by 5 bases and J by 7 bases, with 15 bases of the junction left unmatched. Germline CDR1 SGHVS, CDR2 FNYEAQ. This CDR3 has 17 residues. CDR3 in amino acids: CASSALQGEELVGELFF. The CDR3 DNA follows: TGTGCCAGCAGCGCGTTACAGGGGGAGGAATTAGTCGGGGAGCTGTTTTTT.

The V and J genes are TRBV19 and TRBJ2-3; D perhaps matches TRBD1 (5 bases). Germline CDR1 reads LNHDA; CDR2 reads SQIVND (reference sequence). Trimming shortened V by 3 bases and J by 0 bases, and 10 bases separated the two germline ends. The CDR3 loop spans 15 amino acids. The CDR3 spells CASSIQGKSTDTQYF. The CDR3 nucleotides are TGTGCCAGTAGTATCCAGGGAAAGAGCACAGATACGCAGTATTTT.

This CDR3 reads CASSDNGNTEAFF. DNA for the CDR3: TGTGCCAGCAGTGATAATGGGAACACTGAAGCTTTCTTT. This rearrangement joins TRBV2 to TRBJ1-1; D remains ambiguous. Germline V gives CDR1 SNHLY, CDR2 FYNNEI. V dropped 3 bases and J dropped 1 base, with 6 bases sitting between them. CDR3 length: 13 amino acids.

The CDR3 spells CASSLIMNTEAFF. The CDR3 DNA reads TGTGCCAGCAGCTTGATAATGAACACTGAAGCTTTCTTT. J is TRBJ1-1 and V is TRBV5-4; D gene unclear. Germline V gene sequence: CDR1 SGHNT, CDR2 YYREEE (reference sequence). The length of the CDR3 is 13 residues. Trimming stripped 1 base from V and 0 bases from J, with 4 bases between.

The chain couples TRBV29-1 to TRBJ1-2; maybe TRBD1 (6 bases). Trimming removed 3 bases at V and 4 bases at J, with 12 bases between. The CDR3 spans 13 residues. Per the germline V gene, CDR1 is SQVTM and CDR2 is ANQGSEA. CDR3 sequence reads: CSVDRQGTYGYTF. CDR3 nucleotides: TGCAGCGTTGATCGGCAGGGGACCTATGGCTACACCTTC.

The V and J genes are TRBV6-2 or TRBV6-3 and TRBJ2-2, with unresolved D. The V end lost 5 bases, the J end lost 0 bases, and 10 bases lay between the germline ends. The CDR3 sequence is 15 residues long. Per germline, CDR1 MNHEY and CDR2 SVGEGT. The CDR3 coding sequence is TGTGCCAGCAGTCTTCGAGGACCGAACACCGGGGAGCTGTTTTTT. Amino acid sequence: CASSLRGPNTGELFF.